These 15 T cell receptor beta chains were all obtained from the same sample, sequenced in a study of blood T cell repertoires in COVID-19. Produced via immunoSEQ multiplex PCR; TCRdb's table is partial and in-frame only. The sample has fewer than 350,000 clones; roughly 85% are singletons. Sequenced sample: PBMCs or T cells enriched from blood (not recorded which). The origin of the receptors is a woman aged 45-60 years who had recovered from COVID-19.

This chain uses TRBV19 with TRBJ1-3; maybe TRBD1 (5 bases). Germline CDR1 reads LNHDA; CDR2 reads SQIVND (reference sequence). Trimming removed 7 bases at V and 4 bases at J, with 14 bases between. This CDR3 has 14 residues. CDR3 sequence reads: CASNTGTIGNTIYF. The CDR3 nucleotides are TGTGCCAGTAATACCGGGACTATAGGAAACACCATATATTTT.

This clone has only a few counts. The V and J genes are TRBV4-1 and TRBJ2-2; 8 nucleotides match TRBD2. Germline values: CDR1 MGHRA, CDR2 YSYEKL. The CDR3 sequence is 17 residues long. J lost 2 bases, V lost 1 base, and 6 bases had no gene match. Here the CDR3 DNA reads TGCGCCAGCAGCCAAGGTGGAGCGGGGGCAAACACCGGGGAGCTGTTTTTT. Protein product: CASSQGGAGANTGELFF.

V and J are TRBV5-1 and TRBJ2-1, with 10 bases fitting TRBD1. After removal of 4 bases from V and 8 bases from J, the junction contained 9 bases not matched to a gene. CDR3 size: 15 residues. Per germline, CDR1 SGHRS and CDR2 YFSETQ. The CDR3 nucleotides read TGCGCCAGCAGCATCCGGGACAGGGGATTCGATGAGCAGTTCTTC. It yields the protein CASSIRDRGFDEQFF.

The gene calls are TRBV29-1 and TRBJ2-7; 12 bases match TRBD1. The germline V gene encodes CDR1 SQVTM and CDR2 ANQGSEA. Germline trimming cut 5 bases from V and 6 bases from J; bases unmatched to any gene: 5. The CDR3 has 13 amino acids. This chain's CDR3 is CSVIGTGGFEQYF. CDR3 sequence (DNA): TGCAGCGTTATCGGGACAGGGGGCTTCGAGCAGTACTTC.

The V and J genes are TRBV28 and TRBJ1-4; D might be TRBD1 (5 bases). Germline V gives CDR1 MDHEN, CDR2 SYDVKM. This CDR3 comprises 14 residues. With 1 base removed from V and 7 bases from J, the gap between germline ends came to 10 bases. Here the CDR3 DNA reads TGTGCCAGCAGTTTATCCAGGGCAGGTGAAAAACTGTTTTTT. Protein product: CASSLSRAGEKLFF.

This chain joins TRBV30 and TRBJ1-2; D call uncertain. The CDR3 spans 13 residues. CDR1 and CDR2 from the germline V gene are GTSNPN and SVGIG (reference sequence). Trimming removed 2 bases at V and 0 bases at J, with 7 bases between. The CDR3 DNA reads TGTGCCTGGAGTCTGAGTTCTAACTATGGCTACACCTTC. Translation gives CAWSLSSNYGYTF.

V usage is TRBV19 and J usage is TRBJ2-1; D might be TRBD1 (5 bases). Trimming took off 0 bases at V and 2 bases at J, with 11 bases between the two ends. The CDR3 runs 16 residues. CDR1 and CDR2 from the germline V gene are LNHDA and SQIVND (reference sequence). The CDR3 reads CASSIDRDSPYNEQFF. The CDR3 DNA is TGTGCCAGTAGTATAGACAGGGATTCACCCTACAATGAGCAGTTCTTC.

The chain links TRBV20-1 to TRBJ2-7, with TRBD1 as a possible D gene (6 bases). The CDR3 has 14 residues. V was pared by 3 bases and J by 3 bases, with 15 bases between. CDR1 and CDR2 from the germline V gene are DFQATT and SNEGSKA (reference sequence). CDR3: CSASLGTPNYEQYF. CDR3 DNA sequence: TGCAGTGCTAGTCTCGGGACACCCAACTACGAGCAGTACTTC.

The J gene is TRBJ1-4, the V gene TRBV10-1, with 9 positions matching TRBD1. Germline CDR1 reads WNHNN; CDR2 reads SYGVQD (reference sequence). J lost 7 bases, V lost 0 bases, and 3 bases had no gene match. The CDR3 sequence is 15 residues long. CDR3: CASSESRTGVEKLFF. In nucleotides, the CDR3 is TGCGCCAGCAGTGAGTCAAGGACAGGGGTTGAAAAACTGTTTTTT.

The genes are TRBV27 and TRBJ2-7; possible D gene TRBD2, 5 bases. CDR3 length equals 11 residues. CDR1 and CDR2 from the germline V gene are MNHEY and SMNVEV (reference sequence). Trimming left V 6 bases short and J 4 bases short, with 7 bases between. In nucleotides, the CDR3 is TGTGCCAGCAGAGGGAGATACGAGCAGTACTTC. This sequence encodes CASRGRYEQYF.

The table lists this clone with many counts. The gene calls are TRBV7-9 and TRBJ1-1; D is possibly TRBD1 (5 bases). CDR3 length: 16 residues. Germline CDR1 reads SEHNR; CDR2 reads FQNEAQ (reference sequence). Trimming removed 6 bases at V and 0 bases at J, with 17 bases between. In nucleotides, the CDR3 is TGTGCCAGCAGTCCCCCAAGGGGTTGGTTGAACACTGAAGCTTTCTTT. This codes for CASSPPRGWLNTEAFF.

The chain is built from TRBV25-1 and TRBJ1-1; 7 bases map to TRBD1. The CDR3 has 13 residues. J lost 8 bases, V lost 4 bases, and 7 bases had no gene match. Germline V lookup: CDR1 MGHDK, CDR2 SYGVNS. This CDR3 is CASSGQGFAEAFF. In nucleotides, the CDR3 is TGTGCCAGCAGTGGACAGGGTTTTGCGGAAGCTTTCTTT. The full variable domain, rest sourced from reference TRBV25-1 and TRBJ1-1, is EADIYQTPRYLVIGTGKKITLECSQTMGHDKMYWYQQDPGMELHLIHYSYGVNSTEKGDLSSESTVSRIRTEHFPLTLESARPSHTSQYLCASSGQGFAEAFFGQGTRLTVV.

The chain combines TRBV10-1 with TRBJ1-1, with 8 bases fitting TRBD1. V lost 6 bases and J lost 3; bases outside the gene matches: 6. Germline V gene lookup returns CDR1 WNHNN and CDR2 SYGVQD (reference sequence). CDR3 length: 14 residues. CDR3 loop: CASSEQGDDTEAFF. CDR3 nucleotide sequence: TGCGCCAGCAGCGAACAGGGGGACGACACTGAAGCTTTCTTT.

The gene calls are TRBV5-1 and TRBJ2-7, with 13 bases that match TRBD2. The V and J ends lost 3 bases and 3 bases, in that order; junction bases with no gene match: 3. CDR1 and CDR2 from the germline V gene are SGHRS and YFSETQ. The CDR3 spans 15 residues. CDR3 protein: CASSSGLAGNYEQYF. As DNA, the CDR3 is TGCGCCAGCAGCTCGGGACTAGCGGGGAACTACGAGCAGTACTTC.

This sequence joins TRBV5-1 and TRBJ2-5; perhaps TRBD2 as D (6 bases). CDR3 length: 15 amino acids. The germline gives CDR1 SGHRS, CDR2 YFSETQ. The V end was cut by 3 bases, the J end by 2 bases, with 14 bases between. The DNA of the CDR3 is TGCGCCAGCAGCTGGGGCCCCGGGACTCAAGAGACCCAGTACTTC. This gives the protein CASSWGPGTQETQYF. Full variable domain (outside the CDR3, taken from reference TRBV5-1 and TRBJ2-5): KAGVTQTPRYLIKTRGQQVTLSCSPISGHRSVSWYQQTPGQGLQFLFEYFSETQRNKGNFPGRFSGRQFSNSRSEMNVSTLELGDSALYLCASSWGPGTQETQYFGPGTRLLVL.